Below are 14 T cell receptor beta chains sequenced from a single sample in a study of graft-versus-host responses after intestinal transplantation. Profiling relied on immunoSEQ multiplex PCR, and the TCRdb table lists in-frame clones only, not all of them. This sample has about 24,000 clones; 75% to 90% occur once, and the top ten carry 0.9% to 1%. The sequences come from PBMCs, collected 463 days after intestinal transplant. These receptors all stem from a human patient who received an intestinal transplant, so some T cells may come from the graft donor.

The chain joins TRBV9 to TRBJ1-3, with a weak D call TRBD1 (6 bases). The length of the CDR3 is 15 residues. Trimming cost V 2 bases and J 0 bases, with 9 bases left between them. Germline-derived CDR1 and CDR2 are SGDLS and YYNGEE. The CDR3: CASSVGQFSGNTIYF. In nucleotides, the CDR3 is TGTGCCAGCAGCGTCGGACAGTTCTCTGGAAACACCATATATTTT.

Only one count was recorded for this clone. The J gene is TRBJ2-1, the V gene TRBV5-1; D could derive from TRBD1 or TRBD2 (5 bases each). The CDR3 extends over 13 amino acids. The V gene's germline CDR1 is SGHRS and CDR2 YFSETQ. The germline V and J ends were trimmed by 9 bases and 5 bases, with 15 bases remaining between them. The CDR3 here is CATREQVNNEQFF. The DNA for the CDR3 is TGCGCCACCCGGGAACAGGTCAACAATGAGCAGTTCTTC. Full variable domain (outside the CDR3, taken from reference TRBV5-1 and TRBJ2-1): KAGVTQTPRYLIKTRGQQVTLSCSPISGHRSVSWYQQTPGQGLQFLFEYFSETQRNKGNFPGRFSGRQFSNSRSEMNVSTLELGDSALYLCATREQVNNEQFFGPGTRLTVL.

This sequence joins TRBV27 and TRBJ1-2; D is unclear. Germline lookup yields CDR1 MNHEY and CDR2 SMNVEV (reference sequence). This CDR3 spans 14 amino acids. V dropped 1 base and J dropped 4 bases, with 10 bases sitting between them. The CDR3 here is CASSLYPGPYGYTF. CDR3 DNA: TGTGCCAGCAGTTTATATCCAGGACCCTATGGCTACACCTTC.

This rearrangement joins TRBV7-9 to TRBJ1-4; tentatively, D is TRBD1 (6 bases). Trimming cost V 0 bases and J 10 bases, with 15 bases left between them. Germline CDR1 and CDR2: SEHNR and FQNEAQ (reference sequence). The CDR3 runs 15 residues. DNA of the CDR3: TGTGCCAGCAGCTTAGCGGCGGTGGGACAAGGAAAACTGTTTTTT. As protein: CASSLAAVGQGKLFF.

The chain uses TRBV5-1 and TRBJ2-3; no clear D. This CDR3 has 12 amino acids. V lost 6 bases to trimming and J lost 5 bases, with 10 bases between them. Germline V lookup: CDR1 SGHRS, CDR2 YFSETQ. CDR3 nucleotide sequence: TGCGCCAGCAAGGCCAAGCAAGATACGCAGTATTTT. Translation: CASKAKQDTQYF.

V usage is TRBV6-5 and J usage is TRBJ2-3; 8 positions agree with TRBD2. Germline CDR1 and CDR2: MNHEY and SVGAGI. The CDR3 has 15 residues. With 4 bases clipped from V and 5 bases from J, the junction kept 8 bases outside the gene matches. CDR3 coding DNA: TGTGCCAGCAGTTCCCGGGAGGGGAGTAGAGATACGCAGTATTTT. It encodes CASSSREGSRDTQYF.

V and J are TRBV29-1 and TRBJ1-5; D is uncertain. Germline CDR1 SQVTM, CDR2 ANQGSEA. This CDR3 contains 12 residues. V shed 6 bases and J shed 9 bases, with 15 bases lying between them. The CDR3: CSVGSGDGPQHF. DNA for the CDR3: TGCAGCGTGGGTTCGGGCGACGGGCCCCAGCATTTT. Variable domain in full (rest from reference TRBV29-1 and TRBJ1-5): SAVISQKPSRDICQRGTSLTIQCQVDSQVTMMFWYRQQPGQSLTLIATANQGSEATYESGFVIDKFPISRPNLTFSTLTVSNMSPEDSSIYLCSVGSGDGPQHFGDGTRLSIL.

This chain links TRBV14 with TRBJ1-4, with D unclear. Germline V CDR1 and CDR2: SGHDN, FVKESK. The CDR3 totals 16 residues. V was pared by 1 base and J by 5 bases, with 14 bases between. The CDR3, as DNA: TGTGCCAGCAGCCAAGTTGCAGGCCCTCGGAATGAAAAACTGTTTTTT. This translates into CASSQVAGPRNEKLFF.

CDR3: CASLQGTHYEQYF. As DNA, the CDR3 is TGTGCCAGTCTACAGGGGACCCACTACGAGCAGTACTTC. The rearrangement joins TRBV28 to TRBJ2-7; 7 bases match TRBD1. In germline, CDR1 is MDHEN, CDR2 SYDVKM. V lost 9 bases, J lost 3 bases, and 8 bases stayed unmatched. CDR3 size: 13 residues. The full variable domain, in which reference TRBV28 and TRBJ2-7 provide the parts outside the CDR3, is DVKVTQSSRYLVKRTGEKVFLECVQDMDHENMFWYRQDPGLGLRLIYFSYDVKMKEKGDIPEGYSVSREKKERFSLILESASTNQTSMYLCASLQGTHYEQYFGPGTRLTVT.

The chain links TRBV7-6 to TRBJ1-4; 10 positions agree with TRBD1. The CDR3 runs to 16 residues. With 8 bases clipped from V and 2 bases from J, the junction kept 8 bases outside the gene matches. CDR1 and CDR2 from the germline V gene are SGHVS and FNYEAQ. Here the CDR3 DNA reads TGTGCCAGCGGCAGGGGACAGGGGCTCACTAATGAAAAACTGTTTTTT. It yields the protein CASGRGQGLTNEKLFF. Supplemented by reference TRBV7-6 and TRBJ1-4, the full variable domain reads GAGVSQSPRYKVTKRGQDVALRCDPISGHVSLYWYRQALGQGPEFLTYFNYEAQQDKSGLPNDRFSAERPEGSISTLTIQRTEQRDSAMYRCASGRGQGLTNEKLFFGSGTQLSVL.

This chain joins TRBV5-1 and TRBJ2-1; D tentatively fits TRBD1 or TRBD2 (5 bases each). The CDR3 has 13 residues. Trimming cost V 4 bases and J 8 bases, with 13 bases left between them. CDR1 and CDR2 from the germline V gene are SGHRS and YFSETQ. In DNA form, the CDR3 reads TGCGCCAGCAGCCTAGGAGTGGGGGATGAGCAGTTCTTC. Its translation: CASSLGVGDEQFF.

The chain has TRBV5-4 and TRBJ2-7, with D possibly TRBD2 on 6 matching bases. Between the trimmed V and J ends, which lost 2 bases and 4 bases, there was a span of 7 bases. This CDR3 has 12 amino acids. The germline CDR1 and CDR2 sequences are SGHNT and YYREEE (reference sequence). The CDR3 region has the DNA TGTGCCAGCAGCTTTGGGGGGTACGAGCAGTACTTC. Amino acid sequence: CASSFGGYEQYF.

Turning to this clone: At one boundary the junction diverges from the germline segment, which might be a read error. V and J are TRBV30 and TRBJ2-1; TRBD2 matches at 12 bases. This CDR3 comprises 14 residues. Germline V lookup: CDR1 GTSNPN, CDR2 SVGIG (reference sequence). In nucleotides, the CDR3 is TGTGCCCGGAGGACTAGCGGGAATACGAATGAGCAGTTCTTC. This sequence encodes CARRTSGNTNEQFF.

CDR3: CASSELDRGFYEQYF. The CDR3 coding sequence is TGTGCCAGCAGTGAATTAGACAGGGGGTTCTACGAGCAGTACTTC. The J gene is TRBJ2-7, the V gene TRBV6-1; 9 bases are shared with TRBD1. V was pared by 2 bases and J by 3 bases, with 5 bases of the junction left unmatched. CDR3 size: 15 residues. CDR1 is MNHNS, CDR2 SASEGT, per germline.